This TCR beta chain came from a study of blood T cell repertoires in COVID-19. Study at large: Donors in the United States, Italy and Spain gave samples during acute or convalescent COVID-19.

Original handling: Using reference gene primer amplification, nucleated cell counts were estimated. The table came from immunoSEQ multiplex PCR; TCRdb's copy has only in-frame clones and leaves some out. Clonal size and the V and J genes are those of that table, whereas D and trimming came from the DNA. The data show roughly 330,000 clones, with 85% to 90% seen just once and more than 3% held by the top ten. With 6 bases clipped from V and 6 bases from J, the junction kept 12 bases outside the gene matches. Germline-derived CDR1 and CDR2 are MDHEN and SYDVKM. This CDR3 is built from 16 residues. The TCR originated in a woman aged 45-65 years with active or convalescent COVID-19. Sequenced: peripheral blood. V gene TRBV28 combines with J gene TRBJ2-2; 8 nucleotides match TRBD1. CDR3 sequence: CASSHPGQALSGELFF. For the CDR3, the DNA is TGTGCCAGCAGCCACCCGGGACAGGCCCTATCCGGGGAGCTGTTTTTT.